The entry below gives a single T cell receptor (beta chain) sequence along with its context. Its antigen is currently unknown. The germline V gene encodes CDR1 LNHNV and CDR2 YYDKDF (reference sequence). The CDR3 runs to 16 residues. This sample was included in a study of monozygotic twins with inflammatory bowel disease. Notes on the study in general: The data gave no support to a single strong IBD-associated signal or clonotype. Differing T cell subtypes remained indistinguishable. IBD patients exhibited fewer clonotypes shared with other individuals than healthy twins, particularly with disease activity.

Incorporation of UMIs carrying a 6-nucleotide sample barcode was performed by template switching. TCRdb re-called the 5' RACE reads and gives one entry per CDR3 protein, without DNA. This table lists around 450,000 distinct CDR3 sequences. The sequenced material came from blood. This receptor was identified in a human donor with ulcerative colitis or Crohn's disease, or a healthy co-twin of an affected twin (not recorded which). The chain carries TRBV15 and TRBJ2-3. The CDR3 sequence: CATSRGVTSSTDTQYF.